The entry below describes one TCR beta chain. The data were taken from a study of blood T cell repertoires in COVID-19. Background on the study: Whether acute or convalescent, the COVID-19 samples came from the United States, Italy and Spain. Nucleic acid was either cDNA or gDNA, and it came from T cells, B-cell-depleted T cells, or PBMCs.

J lost 5 bases, V lost 4 bases, and 8 bases had no gene match. The CDR3 runs to 15 residues. Germline V CDR1 and CDR2: SNHLY, FYNNEI. Authors' data handling: Amplification of reference gene primers provided the estimated nucleated cell counts. Only in-frame clones appear in the TCRdb table, and some are missing; sequencing was by immunoSEQ multiplex PCR. That table gives V, J and clone size, and the DNA gave D and trimming. The repertoire holds tens of thousands of clones, with about 87% as singletons. The clonotype comes from a human donor with active COVID-19. The donor label of this sample is uncertain. Sequenced sample: peripheral blood. The rearrangement uses TRBV2 and TRBJ2-3; 8 nucleotides match TRBD1. CDR3 residues: CASSGVDRDLDTQYF. The CDR3 DNA follows: TGTGCCAGCAGTGGAGTGGACAGGGACCTAGATACGCAGTATTTT.